The 8 T cell receptor beta chains below all came from one sample that was sequenced in a study of control samples from healthy donors and cancer patients. The protocol was immunoSEQ multiplex PCR, while the TCRdb copy is restricted to in-frame clones and leaves out a portion. The data contain more than 150,000 clones, around 93% of them singletons. The sample consisted of blood. These receptors all stem from a young man in good health.

The CDR3 sequence: CAWNMWDSPYEQYF. As DNA, the CDR3 is TGTGCCTGGAACATGTGGGACAGCCCCTACGAGCAGTACTTC. This rearrangement joins TRBV30 to TRBJ2-7; 7 bases align to TRBD1. Germline V gives CDR1 GTSNPN, CDR2 SVGIG (reference sequence). V shed 4 bases, J shed 2 bases, and the junction held 8 bases outside the gene matches. The CDR3 is 14 amino acids.

The V call is TRBV7-2, the J call TRBJ1-5; 11 bases fit TRBD1. Germline V gives CDR1 SGHTA, CDR2 FQGNSA. Unmatched junction bases numbered 12, after V lost 5 bases and J lost 0 bases. This CDR3 contains 19 residues. CDR3 protein: CASSRDLGQGAVSNQPQHF. The CDR3 nucleotides are TGTGCCAGCAGCCGGGACCTTGGACAGGGGGCGGTTAGCAATCAGCCCCAGCATTTT.

This clone has just one count. The chain carries TRBV4-1 and TRBJ2-7, with unresolved D. The CDR3 runs to 15 residues. CDR1 and CDR2 (germline): MGHRA, YSYEKL. V lost 1 base to trimming and J lost 2 bases, with 12 bases between them. In DNA, the CDR3 is TGCGCCAGCAGCCAAGTCGCGGATTCGACCTACGAGCAGTACTTC. Amino acid sequence: CASSQVADSTYEQYF.

Worth noting for this clone: A read error may produce the germline difference seen at one junction end. The rearrangement links TRBV7-2 to TRBJ1-5; 9 nucleotides agree with TRBD1. The CDR3 covers 15 residues. Germline lookup yields CDR1 SGHTA and CDR2 FQGNSA. CDR3 amino acids: CASSVAGTGIQPQHF. In DNA, the CDR3 is TGTGCCAGCAGCGTAGCCGGGACAGGGATACAGCCCCAGCATTTT.

The chain couples TRBV6-5 to TRBJ1-1, with D maybe TRBD1 (5 bases). V dropped 3 bases and J dropped 4 bases, with 15 bases sitting between them. Germline CDR1 is MNHEY and CDR2 is SVGAGI. The CDR3 loop spans 15 amino acids. CDR3 sequence reads: CASSYYKWGGTEAFF. CDR3 bases: TGTGCCAGCAGTTATTACAAATGGGGGGGCACTGAAGCTTTCTTT.

This clone showed up just once. This chain links TRBV6-5 with TRBJ1-5; D gene unclear. Germline V gene sequence: CDR1 MNHEY, CDR2 SVGAGI. The CDR3 runs to 14 residues. V was trimmed by 8 bases and J by 0 bases, leaving 11 bases between them. CDR3 amino acids: CASGRSYSNQPQHF. CDR3 DNA sequence: TGTGCCAGCGGGAGGTCTTATAGCAATCAGCCCCAGCATTTT.

This chain connects TRBV20-1 to TRBJ1-1; D not certain. This CDR3 comprises 11 residues. Germline V gene lookup returns CDR1 DFQATT and CDR2 SNEGSKA (reference sequence). The V gene lost 3 bases and the J gene lost 10 bases, with 12 bases spanning the gap. In DNA, the CDR3 is TGCAGTGCTAGTCGGGGAGAGGGAGCTTTCTTT. It is translated as CSASRGEGAFF.

This chain links TRBV12-3 or TRBV12-4 with TRBJ1-5, with D unresolved. The CDR3 is 12 residues long. V was trimmed by 2 bases and J by 5 bases, leaving 4 bases between them. The CDR3 sequence is CASSLIYQPQHF. The CDR3 nucleotides read TGTGCCAGCAGTTTAATCTATCAGCCCCAGCATTTT.